These 29 T cell receptor beta chains share one sample of origin, sequenced in a study of OX40 agonist ivuxolimab in advanced cancers. Generated by immunoSEQ multiplex PCR, the TCRdb table keeps only in-frame clones and is missing some. The sample records about 17,000 clones, approximately 73% being singletons. The starting material was CD4+ or CD8+ T cells sorted from blood, obtained in a trial of the OX40 agonist ivuxolimab. The receptors were gathered from an adult with an advanced solid tumor such as melanoma, head and neck, liver or kidney cancer.

This chain links TRBV30 with TRBJ1-3; D not certain. This CDR3 has 11 amino acids. CDR1 and CDR2 (germline): GTSNPN, SVGIG (reference sequence). The CDR3 sequence: CASFSGNTIYF. In DNA, the CDR3 is TGTGCTTCCTTTTCAGGAAACACCATATATTTT. The full variable domain, its missing parts supplied by reference TRBV30 and TRBJ1-3, is SQTIHQWPATLVQPVGSPLSLECTVEGTSNPNLYWYRQAAGRGLQLLFYSVGIGQISSEVPQNLSASRPQDRQFILSSKKLLLSDSGFYLCASFSGNTIYFGEGSWLTVV.

This clone is large (0.1 to 1%) by share. This chain connects TRBV16 to TRBJ2-3; 7 positions agree with TRBD2. This CDR3 has 12 amino acids. Germline V gene sequence: CDR1 KGHSY, CDR2 FQNENV. V shed 4 bases, J shed 8 bases, and the junction held 3 bases outside the gene matches. The CDR3 sequence is CASSLGGGTQYF. Here the CDR3 DNA reads TGTGCCAGCAGCCTTGGCGGGGGTACGCAGTATTTT. Together with reference TRBV16 and TRBJ2-3, the CDR3 gives the full variable domain: GEEVAQTPKHLVRGEGQKAKLYCAPIKGHSYVFWYQQVLKNEFKFLISFQNENVFDETGMPKERFSAKCLPNSPCSLEIQATKLEDSAVYFCASSLGGGTQYFGPGTRLTVL.

The chain is built from TRBV7-7 and TRBJ2-5; D is perhaps TRBD1 or TRBD2 (6 bases each). Trimming stripped 3 bases from V and 7 bases from J, with 15 bases between. CDR1 and CDR2 from the germline V gene are SSHAT and FNYEAQ (reference sequence). The length of the CDR3 is 14 residues. The CDR3 is CASSLEGGRGTQYF. The CDR3 nucleotides read TGTGCCAGCAGCTTGGAAGGGGGGCGAGGGACCCAGTACTTC.

The CDR3 bases are TGTGCCAGCAGCCAACAGAGGGGGATGTACAATGAGCAGTTCTTC. Encoded protein: CASSQQRGMYNEQFF. The chain couples TRBV11-3 to TRBJ2-1, with D perhaps matching TRBD1 (6 bases). This CDR3 comprises 15 residues. The ends were cut back, 5 bases at V and 4 bases at J, with 15 bases in the middle. The germline gives CDR1 SGHNT, CDR2 YENEEA.

This rearrangement joins TRBV5-8 to TRBJ2-1, with a possible D match to TRBD2 (6 bases). V dropped 4 bases and J dropped 5 bases, with 16 bases sitting between them. The CDR3 covers 15 residues. Looked up from germline, CDR1 is SGHTS and CDR2 is YDEGEE. The CDR3 reads CASSDDSGRDNEQFF. The CDR3 nucleotides read TGTGCCAGCAGCGATGACAGCGGGCGAGACAATGAGCAGTTCTTC.

This clone is a singleton in its sample. In DNA form, the CDR3 reads TGTGCCAGCAGCTTGTCTAGCGGGTTAACAGATACGCAGTATTTT. Protein product: CASSLSSGLTDTQYF. The chain couples TRBV7-9 to TRBJ2-3; TRBD2 agrees at 8 bases. J gave up 3 bases and V 3 bases, and 5 bases lay outside the gene matches. The CDR3 consists of 15 residues. Per germline, CDR1 SEHNR and CDR2 FQNEAQ (reference sequence).

This clone appeared a single time. The rearrangement joins TRBV12-5 to TRBJ2-7; 8 bases fit TRBD1. The germline V gene has CDR1 LGHNT and CDR2 FRNRAP. This CDR3 contains 14 residues. V was pared by 7 bases and J by 0 bases, with 5 bases of the junction left unmatched. CDR3 amino acids: CASAMDRASYEQYF. CDR3 in DNA: TGTGCTAGTGCCATGGACAGGGCCTCCTACGAGCAGTACTTC.

The chain employs TRBV7-9 and TRBJ1-4, with D uncertain. The germline gives CDR1 SEHNR, CDR2 FQNEAQ (reference sequence). The CDR3 contains 16 residues. Trimming took 5 bases from V and 7 from J, leaving 20 bases between them. In DNA form, the CDR3 reads TGTGCCAGCAGCCCCGAGGGAGCAGGTGTTATTGAAAAACTGTTTTTT. It is translated as CASSPEGAGVIEKLFF.

This sequence joins TRBV10-3 and TRBJ2-7; TRBD1 aligns across 7 bases. This CDR3 has 13 residues. In germline, CDR1 is ENHRY, CDR2 SYGVKD. V was clipped by 2 bases and J by 5 bases; unmatched bases: 3. The CDR3 reads CAISERGQDEQYF. The DNA of the CDR3 is TGTGCCATCAGTGAGAGGGGGCAGGACGAGCAGTACTTC.

The gene calls are TRBV27 and TRBJ2-2; the match to TRBD2 covers 8 bases. The CDR3 has 16 amino acids. The germline V gene has CDR1 MNHEY and CDR2 SMNVEV (reference sequence). Unmatched junction bases numbered 10, after V lost 8 bases and J lost 2 bases. The CDR3 sequence: CASQRFSGDNTGELFF. CDR3 in DNA: TGTGCCAGCCAAAGATTTAGCGGGGACAACACCGGGGAGCTGTTTTTT.

In nucleotides, the CDR3 is TGTGCCAGCAGTTACCCTGACAGGGGAACTGGGGAGCTGTTTTTT. It yields the protein CASSYPDRGTGELFF. The chain has TRBV6-5 and TRBJ2-2; TRBD1 matches at 8 bases. The CDR3 is made up of 15 amino acids. The trim removed 2 bases at V and 8 bases at J, leaving 7 bases unmatched. CDR1 is MNHEY, CDR2 SVGAGI, per germline.

This clone was observed many times. The chain has TRBV19 and TRBJ2-5; D possibly matches TRBD1 or TRBD2 (6 bases each). The CDR3 loop spans 15 amino acids. In germline, CDR1 is LNHDA, CDR2 SQIVND (reference sequence). V was clipped by 1 base and J by 2 bases, with 11 bases between them. The chain's CDR3 is CASSIGGDKQETQYF. The DNA of the CDR3 is TGTGCCAGTAGTATAGGGGGGGACAAGCAAGAGACCCAGTACTTC.

This clone was detected once. The chain couples TRBV7-9 to TRBJ2-7; D ambiguous. Germline V gene data show CDR1 as SEHNR and CDR2 as FQNEAQ (reference sequence). This CDR3 has 14 residues. The germline V and J ends were trimmed by 3 bases and 3 bases, with 12 bases remaining between them. CDR3 in amino acids: CASSFRERSYEQYF. The CDR3 coding sequence is TGTGCCAGCAGCTTTAGAGAGAGAAGCTACGAGCAGTACTTC.

The chain has TRBV19 and TRBJ2-1; 13 bases align to TRBD2. Per the germline V gene, CDR1 is LNHDA and CDR2 is SQIVND (reference sequence). The CDR3 extends over 17 amino acids. The trim removed 3 bases at V and 2 bases at J, leaving 4 bases unmatched. Here the CDR3 reads CASSISGTSGTYNEQFF. In DNA form, the CDR3 reads TGTGCCAGTAGTATCTCCGGGACTAGCGGGACCTACAATGAGCAGTTCTTC.

The CDR3 is CASSEGLAGLYNEQFF. The CDR3, as DNA: TGTGCCAGCAGTGAGGGACTAGCGGGACTATACAATGAGCAGTTCTTC. The J gene is TRBJ2-1, the V gene TRBV6-4; 13 nucleotides line up with TRBD2. J lost 4 bases, V lost 3 bases, and 3 bases had no gene match. The germline gives CDR1 MRHNA, CDR2 SNTAGT. The CDR3 is made up of 16 amino acids.

The V gene is TRBV6-5, the J gene TRBJ2-3; the match to TRBD2 covers 12 bases. Trimming removed 5 bases from V and 6 bases from J; junction bases left unmatched: 6. Germline V lookup: CDR1 MNHEY, CDR2 SVGAGI. The CDR3 is made up of 15 amino acids. The CDR3 region has the DNA TGTGCCAGCAGTCGGACTAGCGGGGAATGGGATACGCAGTATTTT. Its translation: CASSRTSGEWDTQYF.

The chain combines TRBV4-1 with TRBJ1-2; D is uncertain. The ends were cut back, 1 base at V and 3 bases at J, with 12 bases in the middle. The CDR3 is 15 residues long. Germline V gene sequence: CDR1 MGHRA, CDR2 YSYEKL. Here the CDR3 DNA reads TGCGCCAGCAGCCAAGGTAACATGATCTACTATGGCTACACCTTC. It encodes CASSQGNMIYYGYTF.

CDR3 in DNA: TGTGCCAGCAGCTTACCACAGGGGGCAAGGGAGACCCAGTACTTC. This sequence encodes CASSLPQGARETQYF. This rearrangement joins TRBV7-9 to TRBJ2-5, with TRBD1 matching 9 bases. The V gene end was trimmed by 2 bases and the J gene end by 5 bases; junction bases not matched to a gene: 6. This CDR3 region has 15 residues. Germline values: CDR1 SEHNR, CDR2 FQNEAQ (reference sequence).

This clone was counted between two and nine times. This chain joins TRBV7-9 and TRBJ2-7; perhaps TRBD1 as D (6 bases). The CDR3 length is 12 residues. The germline CDR1 and CDR2 sequences are SEHNR and FQNEAQ (reference sequence). The V end lost 1 base, the J end lost 5 bases, and 6 bases lay between the germline ends. In DNA form, the CDR3 reads TGTGCCAGCAGCTTAGAGGGGGACGAGCAGTACTTC. Its translation is CASSLEGDEQYF.

The chain recombines TRBV7-9 with TRBJ2-5; D is perhaps TRBD1 or TRBD2 (5 bases each). The CDR3 is 16 amino acids. V lost 4 bases, J lost 5 bases, and 20 bases lay in between. CDR1 SEHNR and CDR2 FQNEAQ come from the germline V gene (reference sequence). The CDR3 loop is CASSSRDGPGVETQYF. DNA of the CDR3: TGTGCCAGCAGCTCAAGGGACGGACCAGGTGTGGAGACCCAGTACTTC.

The genes are TRBV6-6 and TRBJ2-5; D ambiguous. V was trimmed by 2 bases and J by 2 bases, leaving 12 bases between them. CDR1 MNHNY and CDR2 SVGAGI come from the germline V gene (reference sequence). The CDR3 totals 15 residues. The CDR3 nucleotides read TGTGCCAGCAGTTACGAAGGGATGGTACAAGAGACCCAGTACTTC. Translating it yields CASSYEGMVQETQYF.

This chain links TRBV6-4 with TRBJ1-1; 10 bases match TRBD1. The CDR3 length is 15 residues. CDR1 is MRHNA and CDR2 is SNTAGT in the germline V gene. V shed 4 bases, J shed 6 bases, and the junction held 8 bases outside the gene matches. CDR3 loop: CASSARTGGKSEAFF. CDR3 sequence (DNA): TGTGCCAGCAGTGCCCGGACAGGGGGGAAGTCTGAAGCTTTCTTT.

V usage is TRBV5-4 and J usage is TRBJ2-5; no clear D gene. V lost 4 bases and J 3 bases, leaving 10 bases between the germline ends. This CDR3 spans 13 amino acids. Looked up from germline, CDR1 is SGHNT and CDR2 is YYREEE (reference sequence). CDR3 sequence (DNA): TGTGCCAGCAGCACATGGACGGAAGAGACCCAGTACTTC. This translates into CASSTWTEETQYF.

J is TRBJ2-1 and V is TRBV7-6; 7 bases are shared with TRBD2. There are 16 residues in the CDR3. CDR1 and CDR2 from the germline V gene are SGHVS and FNYEAQ. Germline trimming cut 2 bases from V and 8 bases from J; bases unmatched to any gene: 12. The CDR3 DNA is TGTGCCAGCAGCTTATTTAAGGCGGGAGTGCATGATGAGCAGTTCTTC. Translating gives CASSLFKAGVHDEQFF.

This clone was seen more than once but under ten times. The rearrangement joins TRBV2 to TRBJ2-3; D is possibly TRBD2 (5 bases). From germline, CDR1 is SNHLY and CDR2 FYNNEI. This CDR3 spans 13 amino acids. Trimming pared 9 bases from V and 2 bases from J, leaving 12 bases between. Written as DNA, the CDR3 is TGTGCCAGGTTAAGCGGAAACACAGATACGCAGTATTTT. This sequence encodes CARLSGNTDTQYF.

The rearrangement links TRBV27 to TRBJ1-5, with TRBD1 matching 8 bases. V lost 2 bases and J lost 6; bases outside the gene matches: 9. Looked up from germline, CDR1 is MNHEY and CDR2 is SMNVEV (reference sequence). The CDR3 length is 16 residues. This CDR3 reads CASSLLGDRLAQPQHF. The CDR3 DNA reads as TGTGCCAGCAGTTTACTTGGGGACAGGTTGGCTCAGCCCCAGCATTTT.

This clone was picked up one time. This rearrangement joins TRBV5-4 to TRBJ1-3; 8 bases align to TRBD1. Looked up from germline, CDR1 is SGHNT and CDR2 is YYREEE (reference sequence). J was trimmed by 2 bases and V by 4 bases; bases with no gene match: 5. The CDR3 extends over 15 amino acids. The CDR3 spells CASSTATGAGNTIYF. DNA of the CDR3: TGTGCCAGCAGCACAGCGACAGGGGCTGGAAACACCATATATTTT.

The chain carries TRBV9 and TRBJ2-2, with 9 positions matching TRBD2. Per germline, CDR1 SGDLS and CDR2 YYNGEE. The CDR3 extends over 17 amino acids. V shed 2 bases and J 4 bases; nucleotides not matched to a gene: 9. The CDR3 region is CASSVGLAWSSTGELFF. The DNA for the CDR3 is TGTGCCAGCAGCGTCGGACTAGCGTGGTCGAGCACCGGGGAGCTGTTTTTT.

The chain uses TRBV30 and TRBJ2-7, with 12 bases that match TRBD2. V shed 0 bases, J shed 9 bases, and the junction held 9 bases outside the gene matches. Germline lookup yields CDR1 GTSNPN and CDR2 SVGIG (reference sequence). CDR3 length equals 15 residues. The chain's CDR3 is CAWSVQTSGSRVQYF. Written as DNA, the CDR3 is TGTGCCTGGAGTGTACAGACTAGCGGGAGCCGGGTGCAGTACTTC. The full variable domain, in which reference TRBV30 and TRBJ2-7 provide the parts outside the CDR3, is SQTIHQWPATLVQPVGSPLSLECTVEGTSNPNLYWYRQAAGRGLQLLFYSVGIGQISSEVPQNLSASRPQDRQFILSSKKLLLSDSGFYLCAWSVQTSGSRVQYFGPGTRLTVT.